The rows below give T cell receptor beta chains drawn from one sample of a study of beta chain features in type 1 diabetes. Method: immunoSEQ multiplex PCR; TCRdb's copy keeps in-frame clones and lacks some. The data show 150,000 or so clones, about 9.7% seen once. Sequencing used central memory CD4+ T cells from blood. The source of these receptors is a woman aged 40 to 50 in good health. The CDR3 runs from the conserved cysteine through the conserved F or W. A D gene is named only where the DNA matches it firmly. Expanded clones are given a class, and other clones once, few, many or no size at all.

j_call,clone_size,v_call,d_call,cdr3_aa,cdr3_nt
TRBJ1-2,.,TRBV25-1,TRBD1,CASSGTGPYGYTF,TGTGCCAGCAGTGGGACAGGGCCCTATGGCTACACCTTC
TRBJ2-7,few,TRBV5-1,TRBD2,CASSLEGLAGLYF,TGCGCCAGCAGCTTGGAGGGACTAGCGGGCCTATACTTC
TRBJ1-3,few,TRBV12-5,TRBD1,CASGLVPAGGSGNTIYF,TGTGCTAGTGGTTTGGTACCGGCAGGGGGATCTGGAAACACCATATATTTT
TRBJ2-7,.,TRBV6-5,TRBD1,CASSRGQYEQYF,TGTGCCAGCTCCCGGGGACAGTACGAGCAGTACTTC
TRBJ2-7,.,TRBV18,TRBD1,CASSPPNFGQGAYEQYF,TGTGCCAGCTCACCACCTAACTTTGGACAGGGCGCCTACGAGCAGTACTTC
TRBJ2-3,.,TRBV6-1,TRBD2,CASSEVSSGTPEYF,TGTGCCAGCAGTGAAGTTTCGAGCGGGACCCCGGAGTATTTT
TRBJ2-2,few,TRBV7-2,TRBD1,CASSPRDRGDTGELFF,TGTGCCAGCAGCCCCCGGGACAGGGGAGACACCGGGGAGCTGTTTTTT
TRBJ2-7,.,TRBV10-3,TRBD2,CAISELTGLAGGRQYF,TGTGCCATCAGTGAGCTAACGGGTCTAGCGGGGGGGCGGCAGTACTTC
TRBJ1-2,.,TRBV19,TRBD1,CASSTRPGTGFVGYTF,TGTGCCAGTAGTACCCGTCCCGGGACAGGGTTTGTTGGCTACACCTTC
TRBJ2-2,few,TRBV5-1,TRBD2,CASSLAAGLNTGELFF,TGCGCCAGCAGCTTGGCAGCGGGACTGAACACCGGGGAGCTGTTTTTT
TRBJ2-5,few,TRBV7-2,.,CASKSGGETQYF,TGTGCCAGCAAGTCAGGAGGGGAGACCCAGTACTTC
TRBJ2-7,few,TRBV6-5,TRBD1,CASSRDSEREQYF,TGTGCCAGCAGTCGGGACAGCGAGAGGGAGCAGTACTTC
TRBJ2-1,.,TRBV11-2,TRBD2,CASQRGEDEQFF,TGTGCCAGCCAGCGGGGTGAGGATGAGCAGTTCTTC
TRBJ2-5,few,TRBV29-1,TRBD2,CSAGTIETQYF,TGCAGCGCCGGGACTATAGAGACCCAGTACTTC
TRBJ2-3,.,TRBV2,TRBD2,CARGVGLVGDTQYF,TGTGCCAGAGGCGTTGGACTAGTGGGAGATACGCAGTATTTT
TRBJ2-2,.,TRBV7-8,TRBD1,CASSERDRGTGELFF,TGTGCCAGCAGCGAACGGGACAGGGGAACCGGGGAGCTGTTTTTT
TRBJ2-5,few,TRBV19,TRBD1,CASRDRGLETQYF,TGTGCCAGTAGGGACAGGGGTCTGGAGACCCAGTACTTC
TRBJ2-7,.,TRBV27,.,CASSDSPYYEQYF,TGTGCCAGCAGCGACAGTCCCTACTACGAGCAGTACTTC
TRBJ2-1,.,TRBV10-2,.,CASSGMDGHLGNNEQFF,TGCGCCAGCAGTGGTATGGACGGCCACCTCGGGAACAATGAGCAGTTCTTC
TRBJ2-7,many,TRBV25-1,.,CASRGLLAPYEQYF,TGTGCCAGCAGGGGTCTCCTAGCCCCCTACGAGCAGTACTTC
TRBJ1-6,.,TRBV11-2,TRBD1,CASSHRGPNSPLHF,TGTGCCAGCAGCCACAGGGGGCCCAATTCACCCCTCCACTTT
TRBJ1-1,few,TRBV10-1,.,CASSEPGLGTEAFF,TGCGCCAGCAGTGAGCCAGGACTGGGGACTGAAGCTTTCTTT
TRBJ2-5,few,TRBV19,TRBD1,CASERTGGIGETQYF,TGTGCCAGTGAAAGGACAGGGGGCATCGGAGAGACCCAGTACTTC
TRBJ2-5,.,TRBV4-2,.,CASSQAADTQETQYF,TGTGCCAGCAGCCAAGCTGCAGACACACAAGAGACCCAGTACTTC
TRBJ2-4,few,TRBV5-1,TRBD2,CASSLVGLEQNIQYF,TGCGCCAGCAGCTTGGTAGGACTAGAACAAAACATTCAGTACTTC
TRBJ1-2,.,TRBV6-1,TRBD1,CASSVTQGAVGYTF,TGTGCCAGCAGTGTCACCCAGGGGGCGGTTGGCTACACCTTC
TRBJ2-1,few,TRBV5-1,.,CASSLGDTHNEQFF,TGCGCCAGCAGCTTGGGGGACACACACAATGAGCAGTTCTTC
TRBJ2-7,few,TRBV6-5,TRBD1,CASSTGQDAYEQYF,TGTGCCAGCAGTACGGGACAGGATGCCTACGAGCAGTACTTC
TRBJ2-7,few,TRBV18,TRBD1,CASSGDRGLAYEQYF,TGTGCCAGCTCAGGGGACAGGGGACTGGCCTACGAGCAGTACTTC
TRBJ2-5,few,TRBV7-9,TRBD2,CASSQRGGPEETQYF,TGTGCCAGCAGCCAGCGGGGGGGGCCGGAAGAGACCCAGTACTTC
TRBJ2-3,few,TRBV27,TRBD1,CASSLYTGGSTDTQYF,TGTGCCAGCAGTTTGTACACAGGGGGCAGCACAGATACGCAGTATTTT
TRBJ1-1,few,TRBV5-1,.,CASSLRSGGTEAFF,TGCGCCAGCAGCTTAAGGTCCGGGGGCACTGAAGCTTTCTTT
TRBJ1-2,few,TRBV13,TRBD1,CASSTGGGLGGYGYTF,TGTGCCAGCAGCACAGGGGGGGGCTTGGGTGGCTATGGCTACACCTTC
TRBJ1-1,.,TRBV18,TRBD1,CASSPSPGQKDEAFF,TGTGCCAGCTCACCTTCTCCGGGACAGAAAGATGAAGCTTTCTTT
TRBJ1-6,.,TRBV5-1,TRBD1,CASSLEAGTAGSPLHF,TGCGCCAGCAGCCTAGAGGCGGGGACAGCCGGGTCACCCCTCCACTTT
TRBJ2-1,.,TRBV2,.,CASSEDYGEQFF,TGTGCCAGCAGTGAAGACTATGGTGAGCAGTTCTTC
TRBJ1-2,few,TRBV6-5,TRBD1,CASSPMDRRYGYTF,TGTGCCAGCAGTCCTATGGACAGGCGCTATGGCTACACCTTC
TRBJ2-5,few,TRBV11-2,TRBD2,CASSPRLAGGAEQETQYF,TGTGCCAGCAGCCCCAGACTAGCGGGGGGGGCGGAACAAGAGACCCAGTACTTC
TRBJ1-6,few,TRBV7-6,.,CASSLGGDSPLHF,TGTGCCAGCAGCTTAGGAGGAGATTCACCCCTCCACTTT
TRBJ1-4,.,TRBV19,.,CASSWQGGTNEKLFF,TGTGCCAGTAGTTGGCAGGGAGGGACTAATGAAAAACTGTTTTTT
TRBJ2-3,few,TRBV4-3,TRBD1,CASSQMGQLTDTQYF,TGCGCCAGCAGCCAAATGGGACAGCTCACAGATACGCAGTATTTT